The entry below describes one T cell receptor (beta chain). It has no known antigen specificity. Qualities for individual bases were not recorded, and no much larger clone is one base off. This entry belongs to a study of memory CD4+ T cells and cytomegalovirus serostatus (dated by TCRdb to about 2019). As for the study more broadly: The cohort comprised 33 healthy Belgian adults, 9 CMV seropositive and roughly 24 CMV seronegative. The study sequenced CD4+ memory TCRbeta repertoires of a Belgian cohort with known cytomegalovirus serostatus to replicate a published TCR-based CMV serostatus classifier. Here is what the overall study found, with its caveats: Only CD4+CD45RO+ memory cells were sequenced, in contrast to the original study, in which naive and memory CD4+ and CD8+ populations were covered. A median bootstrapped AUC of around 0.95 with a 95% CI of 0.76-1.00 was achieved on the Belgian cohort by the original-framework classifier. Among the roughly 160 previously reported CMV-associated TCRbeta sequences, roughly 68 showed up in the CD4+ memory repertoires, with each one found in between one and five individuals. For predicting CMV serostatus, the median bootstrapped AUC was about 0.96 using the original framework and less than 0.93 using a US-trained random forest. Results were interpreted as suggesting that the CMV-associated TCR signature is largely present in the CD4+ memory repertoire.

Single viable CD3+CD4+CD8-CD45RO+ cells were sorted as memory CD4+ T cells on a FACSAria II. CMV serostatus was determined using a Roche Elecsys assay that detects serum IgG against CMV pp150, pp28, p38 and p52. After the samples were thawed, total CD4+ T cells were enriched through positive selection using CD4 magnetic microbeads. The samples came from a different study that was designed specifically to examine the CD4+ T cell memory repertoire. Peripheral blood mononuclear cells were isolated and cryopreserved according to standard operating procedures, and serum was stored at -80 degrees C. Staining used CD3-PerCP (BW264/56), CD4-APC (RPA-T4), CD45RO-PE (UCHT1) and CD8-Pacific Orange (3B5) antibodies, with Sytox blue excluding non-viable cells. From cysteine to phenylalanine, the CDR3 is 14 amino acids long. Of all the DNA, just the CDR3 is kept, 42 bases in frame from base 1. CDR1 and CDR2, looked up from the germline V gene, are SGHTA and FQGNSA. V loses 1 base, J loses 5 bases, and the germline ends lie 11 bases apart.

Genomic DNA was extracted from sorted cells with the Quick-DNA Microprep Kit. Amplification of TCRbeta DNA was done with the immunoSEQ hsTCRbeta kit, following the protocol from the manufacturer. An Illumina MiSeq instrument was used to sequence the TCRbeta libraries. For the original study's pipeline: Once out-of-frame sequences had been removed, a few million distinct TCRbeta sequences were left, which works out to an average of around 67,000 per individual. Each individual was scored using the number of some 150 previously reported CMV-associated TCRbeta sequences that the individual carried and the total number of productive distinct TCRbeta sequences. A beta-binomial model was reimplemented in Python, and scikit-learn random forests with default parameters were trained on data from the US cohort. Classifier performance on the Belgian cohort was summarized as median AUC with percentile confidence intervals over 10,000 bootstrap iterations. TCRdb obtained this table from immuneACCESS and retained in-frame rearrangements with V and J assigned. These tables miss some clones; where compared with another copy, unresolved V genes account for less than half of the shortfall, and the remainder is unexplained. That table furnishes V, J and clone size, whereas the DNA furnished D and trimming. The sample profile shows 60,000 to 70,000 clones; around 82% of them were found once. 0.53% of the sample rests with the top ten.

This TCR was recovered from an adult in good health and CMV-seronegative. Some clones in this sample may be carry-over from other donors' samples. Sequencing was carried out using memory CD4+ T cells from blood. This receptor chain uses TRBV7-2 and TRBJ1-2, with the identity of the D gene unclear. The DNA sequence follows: TGTGCCAGCAGCTTAGGGCTGTTGGGGTATGGCTACACCTTC. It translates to CASSLGLLGYGYTF.